This T cell receptor beta chain was found in a study of cytomegalovirus exposure and HLA in healthy donors. General observations from the study: Most TCR beta V segments were productive about 90% or about 30% of the time in an earlier analysis. In a later analysis, most CMV-associated TCR beta chains appeared HLA-restricted.

Primers: 60 Vbeta forward and 13 Jbeta reverse. Sequencing used immunoSEQ multiplex PCR; TCRdb keeps in-frame clones, though not all of them. The sample has under 200,000 clones, roughly three quarters seen once. The germline V gene encodes CDR1 LNHDA and CDR2 SQIVND (reference sequence). This CDR3 region has 15 residues. The trim removed 3 bases at V and 6 bases at J, leaving 8 bases unmatched. This clone has just a few counts. No antigen is known for it. This chain connects TRBV19 to TRBJ2-7; 10 bases map to TRBD1. This TCR came from a male donor in good health and CMV-seropositive. The material sequenced was PBMCs. The CDR3 protein is CASSMIPGQGVEQYF. The DNA of the CDR3 is TGTGCCAGTAGTATGATCCCCGGACAGGGGGTCGAGCAGTACTTC.